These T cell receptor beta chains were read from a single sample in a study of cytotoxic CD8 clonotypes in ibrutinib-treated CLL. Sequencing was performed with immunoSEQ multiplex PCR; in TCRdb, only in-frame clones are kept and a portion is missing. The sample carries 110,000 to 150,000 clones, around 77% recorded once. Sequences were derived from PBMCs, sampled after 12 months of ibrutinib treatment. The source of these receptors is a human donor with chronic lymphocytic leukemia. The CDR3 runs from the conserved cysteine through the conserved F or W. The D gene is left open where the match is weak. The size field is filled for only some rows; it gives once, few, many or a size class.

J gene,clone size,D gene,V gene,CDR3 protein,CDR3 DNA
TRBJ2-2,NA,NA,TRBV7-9,CASSPLTGANGELFF,TGTGCCAGCAGTCCTCTAACCGGGGCGAACGGGGAGCTGTTTTTT
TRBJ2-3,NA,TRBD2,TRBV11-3,CASSPEPGLALSSSTDTQYF,TGTGCCAGCAGCCCAGAACCGGGACTAGCGTTATCCTCTAGCACAGATACGCAGTATTTT
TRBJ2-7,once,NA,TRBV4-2,CASSQGGFGSYEQYF,TGTGCCAGCAGCCAAGGCGGATTTGGCTCCTACGAGCAGTACTTC
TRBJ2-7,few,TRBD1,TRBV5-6,CASGRTGAEQYF,TGTGCCAGCGGAAGGACAGGGGCCGAGCAGTACTTC
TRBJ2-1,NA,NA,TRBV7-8,CASSLDSSTYNEQFF,TGTGCCAGCAGCTTAGATAGTTCGACCTACAATGAGCAGTTCTTC
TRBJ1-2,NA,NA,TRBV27,CASSPLTDRVSGGYTF,TGTGCCAGCAGTCCGTTAACAGACAGAGTAAGTGGTGGCTACACCTTC
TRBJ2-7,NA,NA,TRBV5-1,CASSLGQITYEQYF,TGCGCCAGCAGCTTGGGGCAGATAACCTACGAGCAGTACTTC
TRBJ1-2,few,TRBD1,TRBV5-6,CASSLATGSGGYTF,TGTGCCAGCAGCTTGGCGACAGGGTCTGGTGGCTACACCTTC
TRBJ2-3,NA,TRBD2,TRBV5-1,CASSEGLAGGPNTDTQYF,TGCGCCAGCAGCGAAGGACTAGCGGGGGGGCCGAACACAGATACGCAGTATTTT
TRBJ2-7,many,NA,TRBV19,CASSRGLYEQYF,TGTGCCAGTAGTCGGGGACTCTACGAGCAGTACTTC
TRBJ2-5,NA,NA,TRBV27,CASSSLLRAGQETQYF,TGTGCCAGCAGTTCCCTCCTAAGGGCAGGCCAAGAGACCCAGTACTTC
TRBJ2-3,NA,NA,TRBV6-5,CASSYSIGGSTDTQYF,TGTGCCAGCAGTTACTCGATCGGGGGAAGCACAGATACGCAGTATTTT
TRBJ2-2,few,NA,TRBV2,CASGRQTGELFF,TGTGCCAGCGGTAGGCAGACCGGGGAGCTGTTTTTT
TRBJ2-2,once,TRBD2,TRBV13,CASSLGIGLAGVLAGELFF,TGTGCCAGCAGCTTAGGCATTGGACTAGCGGGAGTGCTGGCCGGGGAGCTGTTTTTT
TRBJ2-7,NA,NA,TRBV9,CASSALGLGGYEQYF,TGTGCCAGCAGCGCACTCGGACTAGGGGGTTACGAGCAGTACTTC
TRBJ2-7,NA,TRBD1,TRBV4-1,CASSQGGQGALLEQYF,TGCGCCAGCAGCCAAGGGGGACAGGGGGCGCTCCTCGAGCAGTACTTC
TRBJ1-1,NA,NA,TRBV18,CASSPDSLNTEAFF,TGTGCCAGCTCACCTGACAGCCTGAACACTGAAGCTTTCTTT
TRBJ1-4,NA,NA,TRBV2,CASTLTEGTANEKLFF,TGTGCCAGCACCCTCACCGAAGGGACGGCTAATGAAAAACTGTTTTTT
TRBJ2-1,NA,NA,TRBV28,CASSLSAVPLSYNEQFF,TGTGCCAGCAGTTTATCGGCAGTTCCCCTATCCTACAATGAGCAGTTCTTC
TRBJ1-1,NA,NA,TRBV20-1,CSASDGRGFF,TGCAGTGCTTCGGACGGCCGGGGTTTCTTT
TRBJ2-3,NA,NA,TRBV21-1,CASSKRGGDRSVTDTQYF,TGTGCCAGTAGCAAAAGGGGGGGAGACAGGTCTGTTACAGATACGCAGTATTTT
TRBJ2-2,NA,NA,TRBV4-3,CASSQASRGSGELFF,TGCGCCAGCAGCCAAGCGTCACGGGGGTCCGGGGAGCTGTTTTTT
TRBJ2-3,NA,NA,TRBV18,CASSPLRQATDTQYF,TGTGCCAGCTCACCACTTAGGCAGGCGACAGATACGCAGTATTTT
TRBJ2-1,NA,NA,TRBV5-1,CASSPDWGHNEQFF,TGCGCCAGCAGTCCGGACTGGGGCCACAATGAGCAGTTCTTC
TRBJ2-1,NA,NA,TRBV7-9,CASSLVSSSVTYNEQFF,TGTGCCAGCAGCTTAGTGTCATCAAGCGTAACCTACAATGAGCAGTTCTTC
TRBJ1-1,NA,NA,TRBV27,CASSRTMNTEAFF,TGTGCCAGCTCACGGACGATGAACACTGAAGCTTTCTTT
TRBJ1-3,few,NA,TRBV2,CASSRIGAGNTIYF,TGTGCCAGTTCCCGCATCGGGGCTGGAAACACCATATATTTT
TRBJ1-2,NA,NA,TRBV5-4,CASSTKTQGGGYTF,TGTGCCAGCAGCACCAAAACCCAGGGTGGTGGCTACACCTTC
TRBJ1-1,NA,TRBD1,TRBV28,CASSLIKGAGTEAFF,TGTGCCAGCAGTCTTATAAAGGGGGCCGGCACTGAAGCTTTCTTT
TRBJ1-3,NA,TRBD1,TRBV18,CASSPTPLGTENTIYF,TGTGCCAGCTCACCCACACCCCTCGGGACAGAAAACACCATATATTTT
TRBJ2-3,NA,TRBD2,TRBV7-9,CASSVLAGSTDTQYF,TGTGCCAGCAGCGTACTAGCGGGGAGCACAGATACGCAGTATTTT
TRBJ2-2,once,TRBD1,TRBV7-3,CASSFSPGQGATGELFF,TGTGCCAGCAGCTTTTCCCCGGGGCAGGGGGCAACCGGGGAGCTGTTTTTT
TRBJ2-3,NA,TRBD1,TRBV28,CASSPPGQGGDTQYF,TGTGCCAGCAGTCCACCGGGACAGGGGGGAGATACGCAGTATTTT
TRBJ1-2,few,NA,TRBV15,CATSPRQDYGYTF,TGTGCCACCAGCCCTCGACAGGACTATGGCTACACCTTC
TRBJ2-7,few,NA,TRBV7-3,CASSPNQVISEQYF,TGTGCCAGCAGCCCAAACCAGGTCATAAGCGAGCAGTACTTC
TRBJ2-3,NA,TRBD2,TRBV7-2,CASSLGRASGRAGDTQYF,TGTGCCAGCAGCTTAGGGCGGGCTAGCGGGAGGGCCGGGGATACGCAGTATTTT
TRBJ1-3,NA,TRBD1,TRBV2,CAIIFNRGRGNTIYF,TGTGCCATCATCTTCAACAGGGGCCGGGGAAACACCATATATTTT
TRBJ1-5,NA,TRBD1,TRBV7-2,CASSLVQGVNQPQHF,TGTGCCAGCAGCTTAGTACAGGGGGTCAATCAGCCCCAGCATTTT
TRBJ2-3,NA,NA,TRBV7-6,CASRPVADTQYF,TGTGCCAGCAGGCCCGTAGCAGATACGCAGTATTTT
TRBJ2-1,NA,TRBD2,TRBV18,CASSPRAASGGTYNEQFF,TGTGCCAGCTCACCACGGGCGGCTAGCGGGGGGACATACAATGAGCAGTTCTTC
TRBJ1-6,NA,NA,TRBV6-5,CASSYSTWTGNSPLHF,TGTGCCAGCAGTTACTCGACCTGGACGGGCAATTCACCCCTCCACTTT
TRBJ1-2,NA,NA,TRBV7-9,CACSTSDSNYGYTF,TGTGCCTGTAGCACGTCAGATTCTAACTATGGCTACACCTTC
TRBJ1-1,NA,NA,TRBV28,CASSSRVPEAFF,TGTGCCAGCAGTAGCAGGGTCCCTGAAGCTTTCTTT
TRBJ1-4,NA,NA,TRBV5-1,CASSLGQTDPYEKLFF,TGCGCCAGCAGCCTTGGACAGACCGACCCGTATGAAAAACTGTTTTTT
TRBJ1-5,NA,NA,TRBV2,CASRPGLSNQPQHF,TGTGCTAGCAGACCGGGATTAAGCAATCAGCCCCAGCATTTT
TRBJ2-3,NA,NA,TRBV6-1,CASRWGDTQYF,TGTGCCAGCAGGTGGGGAGATACGCAGTATTTT
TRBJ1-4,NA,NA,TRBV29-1,CSVESGAREKLFF,TGCAGCGTTGAATCTGGGGCGCGAGAAAAACTGTTTTTT
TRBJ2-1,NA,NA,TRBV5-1,CASMPGNSYNEQFF,TGCGCCAGCATGCCAGGGAACTCCTACAATGAGCAGTTCTTC
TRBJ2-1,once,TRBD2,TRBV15,CATSRGVGSGRMGEQFF,TGTGCCACCAGCAGAGGGGTAGGTAGCGGGAGGATGGGTGAGCAGTTCTTC
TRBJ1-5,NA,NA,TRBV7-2,CASSSDRYNQPQHF,TGTGCCAGCAGCTCCGACAGATACAATCAGCCCCAGCATTTT
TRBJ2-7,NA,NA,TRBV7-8,CASSLSDSSTYEQYF,TGTGCCAGCAGCTTAAGTGACAGCTCTACCTACGAGCAGTACTTC
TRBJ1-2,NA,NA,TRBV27,CASSLAGDAYGYTF,TGTGCCAGCAGTTTAGCAGGGGACGCCTATGGCTACACCTTC
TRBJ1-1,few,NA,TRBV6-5,CASSYLGTEAFF,TGTGCCAGCAGTTACTTGGGCACTGAAGCTTTCTTT
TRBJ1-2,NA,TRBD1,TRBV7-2,CASSSIAGGGNYGYTF,TGTGCCAGCAGCTCGATCGCAGGGGGCGGCAACTATGGCTACACCTTC